The present TCR beta chain was sequenced within a study of STAT5B mutations in CD4+ large granular lymphocyte leukemia. Findings and limits, study-wide: Higher CD4+ than CD8+ T-LGLL clonality might reflect small sample size. TRBV06-family usage was enriched in top patient clones (8/27) versus controls (2/35).

Comments on this clone: Its antigen is unidentified.

Buffy coats from healthy blood donors served as controls. CDR3 length equals 15 residues. CDR1 and CDR2 from the germline V gene are SGHKS and YYEKEE (reference sequence). V lost 4 bases and J lost 2, with 13 bases in between. How the authors handled the data: Lowest detectable productive clonotype frequency was 2.59 x 10-5. Using immunoSEQ multiplex PCR, the repertoire was profiled, and TCRdb retains in-frame clones only, with some absent. D and trimming were read from the DNA, whereas the V and J calls and clone size are those reported in that table. The sample has more than 20,000 clones, around 70% seen once; the top ten hold roughly 30%.

Source material: CD4+ T cells from blood buffy coats. The TCR sequence derives from a human donor in good health. The rearrangement uses TRBV5-5 and TRBJ1-5; D is undetermined. The CDR3 region has the DNA TGTGCCAGCAGCACTACTGTAAGGGGCAATCAGCCCCAGCATTTT. Protein sequence: CASSTTVRGNQPQHF.